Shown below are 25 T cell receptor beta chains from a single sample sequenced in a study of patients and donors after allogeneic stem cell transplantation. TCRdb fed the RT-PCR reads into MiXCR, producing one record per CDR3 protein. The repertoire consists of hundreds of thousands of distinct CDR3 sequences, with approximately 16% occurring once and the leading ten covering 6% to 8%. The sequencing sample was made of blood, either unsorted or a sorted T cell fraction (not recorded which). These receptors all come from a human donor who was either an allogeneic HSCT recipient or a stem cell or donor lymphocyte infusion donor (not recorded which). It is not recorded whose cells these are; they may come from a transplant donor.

The CDR3, as DNA: TGTGCCAGCACCGGGACAGCTAACTATGGCTACACCTTC. This translates into CASTGTANYGYTF. V usage is TRBV3-1 and J usage is TRBJ1-2, with 7 bases aligning to TRBD1. This CDR3 is built from 13 residues. V lost 7 bases, J lost 0 bases, and 2 bases stayed unmatched. Germline CDR1 reads LGHDT; CDR2 reads YNNKEL (reference sequence).

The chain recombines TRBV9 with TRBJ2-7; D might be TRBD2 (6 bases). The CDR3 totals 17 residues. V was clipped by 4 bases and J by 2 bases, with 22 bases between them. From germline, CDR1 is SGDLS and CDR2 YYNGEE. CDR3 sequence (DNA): TGTGCCAGCAGCCCTTCCCCCGGGACTCTCTTTCCCTACGAGCAGTACTTC. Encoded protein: CASSPSPGTLFPYEQYF.

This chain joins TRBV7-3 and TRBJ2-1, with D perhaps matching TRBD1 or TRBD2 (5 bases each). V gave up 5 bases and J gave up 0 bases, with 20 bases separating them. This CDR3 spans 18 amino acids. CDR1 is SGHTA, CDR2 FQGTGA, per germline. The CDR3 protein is CASSPAEGWRSSYNEQFF. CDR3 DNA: TGTGCCAGCAGCCCCGCTGAGGGGTGGCGAAGCTCCTACAATGAGCAGTTCTTC.

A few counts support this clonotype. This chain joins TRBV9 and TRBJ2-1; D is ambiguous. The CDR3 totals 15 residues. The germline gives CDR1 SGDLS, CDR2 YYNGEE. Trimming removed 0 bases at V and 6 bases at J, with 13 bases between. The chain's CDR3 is CASSVGSIGSNEQFF. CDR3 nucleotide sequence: TGTGCCAGCAGCGTAGGATCTATAGGTTCCAATGAGCAGTTCTTC.

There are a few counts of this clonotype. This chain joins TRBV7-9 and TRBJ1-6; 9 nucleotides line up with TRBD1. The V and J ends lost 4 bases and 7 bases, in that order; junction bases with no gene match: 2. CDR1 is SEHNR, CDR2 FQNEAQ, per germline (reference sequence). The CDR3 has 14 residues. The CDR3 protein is CASSYGQGNSPLHF. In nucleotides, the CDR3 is TGTGCCAGCAGCTACGGACAGGGGAATTCACCCCTCCACTTT.

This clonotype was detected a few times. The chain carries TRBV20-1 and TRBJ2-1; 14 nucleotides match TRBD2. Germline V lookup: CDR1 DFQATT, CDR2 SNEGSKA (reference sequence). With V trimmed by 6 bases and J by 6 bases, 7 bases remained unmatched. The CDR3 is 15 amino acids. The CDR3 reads CSAAPGTSGSNEQFF. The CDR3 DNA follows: TGCAGTGCGGCTCCCGGGACTAGCGGGAGCAATGAGCAGTTCTTC.

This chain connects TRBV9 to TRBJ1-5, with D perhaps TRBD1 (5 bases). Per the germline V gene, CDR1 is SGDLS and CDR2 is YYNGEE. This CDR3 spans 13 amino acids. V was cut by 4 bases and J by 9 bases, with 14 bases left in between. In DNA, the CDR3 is TGTGCCAGCAGCCCCGGGGCGTGGGGGCCCCAGCATTTT. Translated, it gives CASSPGAWGPQHF.

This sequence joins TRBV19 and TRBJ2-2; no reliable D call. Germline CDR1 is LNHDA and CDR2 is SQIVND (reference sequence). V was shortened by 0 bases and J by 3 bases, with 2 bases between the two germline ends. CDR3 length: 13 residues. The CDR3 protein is CASSIDDTGELFF. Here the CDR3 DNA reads TGTGCCAGTAGTATAGATGACACCGGGGAGCTGTTTTTT. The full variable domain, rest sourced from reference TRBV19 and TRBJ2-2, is DGGITQSPKYLFRKEGQNVTLSCEQNLNHDAMYWYRQDPGQGLRLIYYSQIVNDFQKGDIAEGYSVSREKKESFPLTVTSAQKNPTAFYLCASSIDDTGELFFGEGSRLTVL.

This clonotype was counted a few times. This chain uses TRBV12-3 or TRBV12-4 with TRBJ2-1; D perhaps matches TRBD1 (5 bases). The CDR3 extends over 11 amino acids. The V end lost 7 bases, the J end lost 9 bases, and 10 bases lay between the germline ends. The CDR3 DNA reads TGTGCCAGCACCTCTGGGGCTGAGCAGTTCTTC. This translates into CASTSGAEQFF.

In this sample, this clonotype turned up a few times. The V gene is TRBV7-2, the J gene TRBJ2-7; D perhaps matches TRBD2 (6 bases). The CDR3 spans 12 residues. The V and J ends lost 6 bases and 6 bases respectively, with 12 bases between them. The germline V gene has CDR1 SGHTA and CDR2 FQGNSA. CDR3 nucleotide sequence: TGTGCCAGCAGGAAGGTGGGGGGCGAGCAGTACTTC. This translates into CASRKVGGEQYF. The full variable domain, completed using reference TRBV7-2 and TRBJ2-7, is GAGVSQSPSNKVTEKGKDVELRCDPISGHTALYWYRQSLGQGLEFLIYFQGNSAPDKSGLPSDRFSAERTGGSVSTLTIQRTQQEDSAVYLCASRKVGGEQYFGPGTRLTVT.

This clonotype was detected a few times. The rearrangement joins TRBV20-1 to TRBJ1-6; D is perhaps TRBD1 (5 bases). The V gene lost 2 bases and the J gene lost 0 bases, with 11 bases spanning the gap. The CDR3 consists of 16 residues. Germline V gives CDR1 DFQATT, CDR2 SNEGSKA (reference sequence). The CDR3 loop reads CSARSPGSSYNSPLHF. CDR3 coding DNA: TGCAGTGCTAGAAGTCCAGGGAGCTCCTATAATTCACCCCTCCACTTT.

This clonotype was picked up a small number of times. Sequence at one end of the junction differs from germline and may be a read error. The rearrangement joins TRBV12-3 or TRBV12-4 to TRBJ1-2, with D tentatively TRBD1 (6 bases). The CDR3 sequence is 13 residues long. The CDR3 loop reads CASSFGGAGPCFF. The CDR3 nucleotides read TGTGCCAGCAGTTTTGGGGGGGCGGGCCCGTGCTTCTTC.

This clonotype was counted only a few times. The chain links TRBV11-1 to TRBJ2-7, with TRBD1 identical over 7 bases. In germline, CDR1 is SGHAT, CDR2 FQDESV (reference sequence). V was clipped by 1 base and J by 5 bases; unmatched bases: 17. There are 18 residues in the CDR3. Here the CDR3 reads CASSLDFYSRGNVDEQYF. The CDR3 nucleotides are TGTGCCAGCAGCTTAGACTTTTACTCCAGGGGGAATGTCGACGAGCAGTACTTC.

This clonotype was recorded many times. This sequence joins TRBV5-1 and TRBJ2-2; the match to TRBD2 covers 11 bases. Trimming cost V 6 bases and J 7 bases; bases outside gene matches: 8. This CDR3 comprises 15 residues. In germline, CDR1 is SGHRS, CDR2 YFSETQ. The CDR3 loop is CASNPTSGTGGELFF. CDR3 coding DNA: TGCGCCAGCAACCCGACTAGCGGGACCGGCGGGGAGCTGTTTTTT.

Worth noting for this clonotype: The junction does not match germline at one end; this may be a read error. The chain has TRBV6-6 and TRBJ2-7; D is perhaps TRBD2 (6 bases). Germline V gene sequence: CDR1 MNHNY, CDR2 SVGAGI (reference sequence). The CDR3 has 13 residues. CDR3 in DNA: TGTGCCAGCAGTTACATAGGTCCTGCGGGGATCGACTTC. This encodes CASSYIGPAGIDF.

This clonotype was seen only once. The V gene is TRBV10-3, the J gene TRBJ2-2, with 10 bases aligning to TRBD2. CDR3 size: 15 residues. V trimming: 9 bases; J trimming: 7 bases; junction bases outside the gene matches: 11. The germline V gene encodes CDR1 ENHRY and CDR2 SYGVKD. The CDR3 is CAIPLASGSFGELFF. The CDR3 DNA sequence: TGTGCCATTCCGCTGGCTAGCGGGAGTTTCGGGGAGCTGTTTTTT.

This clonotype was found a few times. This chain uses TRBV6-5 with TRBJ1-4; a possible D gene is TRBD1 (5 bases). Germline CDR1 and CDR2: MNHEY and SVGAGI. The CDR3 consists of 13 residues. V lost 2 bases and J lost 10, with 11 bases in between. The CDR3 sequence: CASSYGHVAKLFF. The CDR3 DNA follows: TGTGCCAGCAGTTACGGACACGTCGCAAAACTGTTTTTT.

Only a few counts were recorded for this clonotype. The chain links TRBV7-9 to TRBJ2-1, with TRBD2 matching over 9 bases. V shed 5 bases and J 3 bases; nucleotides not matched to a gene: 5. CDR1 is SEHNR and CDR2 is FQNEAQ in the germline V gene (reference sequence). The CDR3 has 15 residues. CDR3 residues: CASSPSGTLYNEQFF. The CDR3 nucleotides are TGTGCCAGCAGCCCTAGCGGGACGCTCTACAATGAGCAGTTCTTC.

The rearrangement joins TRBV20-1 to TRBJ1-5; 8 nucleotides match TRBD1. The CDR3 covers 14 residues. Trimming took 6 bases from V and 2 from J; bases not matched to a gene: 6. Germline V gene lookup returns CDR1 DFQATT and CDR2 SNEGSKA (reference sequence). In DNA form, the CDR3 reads TGCAGTGCCCGGAAGGGACAGGGCAATCAGCCCCAGCATTTT. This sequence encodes CSARKGQGNQPQHF.

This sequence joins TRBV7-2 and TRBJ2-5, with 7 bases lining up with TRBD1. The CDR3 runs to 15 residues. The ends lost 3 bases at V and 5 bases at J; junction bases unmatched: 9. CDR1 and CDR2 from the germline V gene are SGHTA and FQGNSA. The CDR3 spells CASSFDRAPGETQYF. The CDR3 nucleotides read TGTGCCAGCAGCTTCGACAGGGCCCCCGGGGAGACCCAGTACTTC.

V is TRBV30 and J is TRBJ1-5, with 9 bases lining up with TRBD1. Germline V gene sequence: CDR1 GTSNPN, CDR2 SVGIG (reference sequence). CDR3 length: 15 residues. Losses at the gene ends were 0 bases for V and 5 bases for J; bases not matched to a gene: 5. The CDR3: CAWSVLGTGHQPQHF. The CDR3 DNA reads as TGTGCCTGGAGTGTACTGGGGACAGGGCATCAGCCCCAGCATTTT.

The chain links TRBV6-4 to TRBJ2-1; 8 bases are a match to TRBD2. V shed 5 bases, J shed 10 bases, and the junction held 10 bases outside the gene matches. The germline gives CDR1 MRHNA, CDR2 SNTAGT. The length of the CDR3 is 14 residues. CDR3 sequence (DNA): TGTGCCAGCAGTAAACGGTTCGGGGGGGACGAGCAGTTCTTC. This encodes CASSKRFGGDEQFF.

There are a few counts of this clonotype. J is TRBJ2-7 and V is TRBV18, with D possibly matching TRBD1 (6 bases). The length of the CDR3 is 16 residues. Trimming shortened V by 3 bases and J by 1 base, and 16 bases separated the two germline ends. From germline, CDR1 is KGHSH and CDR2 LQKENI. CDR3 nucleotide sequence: TGTGCCAGCTCACCCCAGGGGACGCGTTTTTCCTACGAGCAGTACTTC. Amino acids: CASSPQGTRFSYEQYF.

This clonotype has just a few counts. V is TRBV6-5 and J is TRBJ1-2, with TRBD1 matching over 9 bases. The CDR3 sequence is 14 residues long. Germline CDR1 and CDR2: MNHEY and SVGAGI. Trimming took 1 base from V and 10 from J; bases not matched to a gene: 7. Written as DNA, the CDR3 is TGTGCCAGCAGTTACTTCGGGACAGGGCTCTCCTACACCTTC. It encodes CASSYFGTGLSYTF.

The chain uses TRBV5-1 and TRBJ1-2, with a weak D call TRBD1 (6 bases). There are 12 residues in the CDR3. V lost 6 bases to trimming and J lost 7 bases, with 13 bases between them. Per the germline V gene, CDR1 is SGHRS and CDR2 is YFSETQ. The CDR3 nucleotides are TGCGCCAGCACTACCAGGGGCTCTGGCTACACCTTC. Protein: CASTTRGSGYTF.